This TCR beta chain comes out of a study of blood T cells in healthy people across ages. The CDR3 runs 13 residues. V gave up 7 bases and J gave up 3 bases; unmatched junction bases: 6. In germline, CDR1 is SQVTM, CDR2 ANQGSEA. The authors ran a second PCR of about 7 to 11 cycles using a sample-barcoded 5' primer and a J-beta primer mix. Each cDNA molecule carried a tag from a template-switch adaptor that contained 12 random nucleotides. MiXCR, run by TCRdb on the 5' RACE reads, gives a single entry per CDR3 protein. The profile shows about 730,000 distinct CDR3 sequences, roughly 43% of them singletons. The sample holds many counts of this clonotype.

This receptor was identified in a woman aged 60-75 years in good health. The sequenced material came from blood. The chain couples TRBV29-1 to TRBJ2-3, with 8 positions matching TRBD1. CDR3 DNA: TGCAGCGCCCGGACAGGGTTAACAGATACGCAGTATTTT. Amino acid sequence: CSARTGLTDTQYF.